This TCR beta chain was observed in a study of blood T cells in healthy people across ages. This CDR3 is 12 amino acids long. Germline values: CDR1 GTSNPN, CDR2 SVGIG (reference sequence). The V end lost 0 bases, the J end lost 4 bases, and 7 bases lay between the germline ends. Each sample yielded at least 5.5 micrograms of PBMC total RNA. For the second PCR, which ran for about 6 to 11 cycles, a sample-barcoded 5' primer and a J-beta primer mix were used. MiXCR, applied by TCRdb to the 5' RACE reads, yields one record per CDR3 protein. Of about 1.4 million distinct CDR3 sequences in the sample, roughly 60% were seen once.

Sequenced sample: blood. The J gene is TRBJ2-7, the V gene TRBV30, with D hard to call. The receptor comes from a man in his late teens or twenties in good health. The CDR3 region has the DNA TGTGCCTGGAGTGTACAGAAATACGAGCAGTACTTC. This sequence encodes CAWSVQKYEQYF.